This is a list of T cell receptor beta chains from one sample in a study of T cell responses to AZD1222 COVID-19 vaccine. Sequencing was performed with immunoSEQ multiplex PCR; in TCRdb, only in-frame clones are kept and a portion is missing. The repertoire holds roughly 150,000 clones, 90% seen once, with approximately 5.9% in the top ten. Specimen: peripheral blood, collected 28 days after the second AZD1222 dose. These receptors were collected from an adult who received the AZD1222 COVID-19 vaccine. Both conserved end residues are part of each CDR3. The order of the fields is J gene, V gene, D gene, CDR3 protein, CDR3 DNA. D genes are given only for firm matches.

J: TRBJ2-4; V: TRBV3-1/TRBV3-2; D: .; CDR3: CASSPRTAKNIQYF; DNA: TGTGCCAGCAGTCCCCGGACAGCCAAAAACATTCAGTACTTC
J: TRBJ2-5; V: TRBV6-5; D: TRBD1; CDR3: CASSRPDRGEKGQYF; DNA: TGTGCCAGCAGCCGACCGGACAGGGGGGAGAAGGGCCAGTACTTC
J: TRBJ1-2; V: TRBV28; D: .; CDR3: CASSIQGSYGYTF; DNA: TGTGCCAGCAGTATACAGGGTTCCTATGGCTACACCTTC
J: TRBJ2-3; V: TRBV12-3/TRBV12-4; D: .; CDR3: CASGGTLTDTQYF; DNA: TGTGCCAGCGGGGGGACGCTCACAGATACGCAGTATTTT
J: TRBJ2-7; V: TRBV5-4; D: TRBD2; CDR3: CASSLAGGRARYEQYF; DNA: TGTGCCAGCAGCTTGGCAGGCGGGAGGGCCCGCTACGAGCAGTACTTC
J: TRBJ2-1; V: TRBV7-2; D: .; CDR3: CASNPQGPYNEQFF; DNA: TGTGCCAGCAACCCCCAGGGCCCCTACAATGAGCAGTTCTTC
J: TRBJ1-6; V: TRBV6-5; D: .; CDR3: CASSYGGPTPLHF; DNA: TGTGCCAGCAGTTACGGGGGGCCAACACCCCTCCACTTT
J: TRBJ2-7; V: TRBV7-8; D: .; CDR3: CASSPTFSGGGRFEQYF; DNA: TGTGCCAGCAGCCCGACCTTCTCAGGGGGGGGGAGGTTCGAGCAGTACTTC
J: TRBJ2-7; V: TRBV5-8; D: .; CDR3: CASSAGGGTAVQYF; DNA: TGTGCCAGCAGCGCCGGAGGGGGGACTGCCGTGCAGTACTTC
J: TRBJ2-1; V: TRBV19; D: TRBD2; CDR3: CASSLRTSGTDNEQFF; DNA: TGTGCCAGTAGTCTACGGACTAGCGGGACGGACAATGAGCAGTTCTTC
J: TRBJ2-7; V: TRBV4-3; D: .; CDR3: CASSLSRNSPYEQYF; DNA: TGCGCCAGCAGCCTCAGTAGGAACTCTCCCTACGAGCAGTACTTC
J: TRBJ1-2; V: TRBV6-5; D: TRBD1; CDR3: CASSSYRGFGGYTF; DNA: TGTGCCAGCAGTTCTTACAGGGGGTTTGGGGGCTACACCTTC
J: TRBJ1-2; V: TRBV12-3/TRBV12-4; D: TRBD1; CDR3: CASRGTGALFF; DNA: TGTGCCAGCAGGGGGACAGGAGCGCTCTTCTTC
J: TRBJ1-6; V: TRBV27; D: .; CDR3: CASSSTARQAPHSPLHF; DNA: TGTGCCAGCAGTTCGACGGCCCGACAGGCCCCCCATTCACCCCTCCACTTT
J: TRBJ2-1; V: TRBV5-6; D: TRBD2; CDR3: CASSFLAGAIEQFF; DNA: TGTGCCAGCAGCTTTCTAGCGGGAGCCATTGAGCAGTTCTTC
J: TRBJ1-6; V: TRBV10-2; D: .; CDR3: CASSVPPDSPLHF; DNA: TGCGCCAGCAGTGTACCCCCGGATTCACCCCTCCACTTT